This TCR beta chain was captured by sequencing in a study of blood T cell repertoires in COVID-19. At the level of the study: PBMCs, B-cell-depleted T cells, or T cells were the source of the cDNA or gDNA that made up the material.

This clone was seen just once. Sequencing used immunoSEQ multiplex PCR; TCRdb keeps in-frame clones, though not all of them. The data hold about 80,000 clones, with around nine tenths observed a single time. CDR1 SGHRS and CDR2 YFSETQ come from the germline V gene. The V end lost 2 bases, the J end lost 5 bases, and 14 bases lay between the germline ends. The CDR3 covers 15 residues. This TCR derives from a woman of 80 years or more with acute or convalescent COVID-19. The chain joins TRBV5-1 to TRBJ2-1, with D perhaps matching TRBD2 (6 bases). The specimen was peripheral blood. DNA of the CDR3: TGCGCCAGCAGCTTACCCGGGACTCGAGACAATGAGCAGTTCTTC. Amino acid sequence: CASSLPGTRDNEQFF.